In this sample, the clone carrying this T cell receptor (beta chain) turned up once. Its antigen remains unidentified. The V and J ends lost 0 bases and 5 bases respectively, with 5 bases between them. Germline-derived CDR1 and CDR2 are SGHRS and YFSETQ. The CDR3 has 12 residues. The record originates from a study of graft-versus-host responses after intestinal transplantation. For the study at large: Uniformly, recipients were administered anti-thymocyte globulin induction with subsequent tacrolimus and steroids for about 3 years.

Findings and caveats of the study: Some GvH clones were seen earlier in gut or blood, suggesting intestinal origin.

Some clones are missing from TCRdb's copy, which holds only in-frame ones; the method was immunoSEQ multiplex PCR. The sample lists fewer than 60,000 clones, approximately 84% occurring once. This chain joins TRBV5-1 and TRBJ1-1, with unresolved D. The TCR was taken from a human donor who was the organ donor for an intestinal transplant. Source: unstimulated CD4+ T cells sorted from spleen or lymph node cells, taken before transplant. CDR3 sequence (DNA): TGCGCCAGCAGCTTGGGGAGGACTGAAGCTTTCTTT. Residues: CASSLGRTEAFF.